One and the same sample provided the 32 T cell receptor beta chains below, sequenced in a study of Tregs in tolerant kidney transplant recipients. The nonmyeloablative bone marrow transplants came from related graft donors, with transient mixed chimerism. Sequencing used immunoSEQ multiplex PCR; TCRdb keeps in-frame clones, though not all of them. The sample shows about 21,000 clones, 81% of them seen only once. The source was CD8+ T cells from blood (PBMCs), collected 6 months after the transplant. These receptors were obtained from a human patient who received a combined kidney and bone marrow transplant. Some T cells may be provided by the graft donor.

The genes are TRBV27 and TRBJ1-2; 11 nucleotides match TRBD1. Germline V gene sequence: CDR1 MNHEY, CDR2 SMNVEV (reference sequence). The CDR3 is 15 amino acids. With V trimmed by 1 base and J by 6 bases, 4 bases remained unmatched. The CDR3 protein is CASSLFGQGADGYTF. CDR3 bases: TGTGCCAGCAGTTTATTTGGACAGGGGGCAGATGGCTACACCTTC.

The V call is TRBV7-8, the J call TRBJ1-5; D may be TRBD1 (5 bases). V lost 1 base to trimming and J lost 4 bases, with 5 bases between them. CDR1 and CDR2 (germline): SGHVS, FQNEAQ. CDR3 length equals 13 residues. CDR3: CASSLGTNQPQHF. CDR3 DNA: TGTGCCAGCAGCTTAGGGACAAATCAGCCCCAGCATTTT.

This clone is large (0.1 to 1%). This sequence joins TRBV19 and TRBJ2-1, with D possibly being TRBD2 (5 bases). Trimming left V 7 bases short and J 5 bases short, with 9 bases between. Per the germline V gene, CDR1 is LNHDA and CDR2 is SQIVND (reference sequence). The CDR3 totals 12 residues. Written as DNA, the CDR3 is TGTGCCAGTAAGAGCGGAGACAATGAGCAGTTCTTC. Protein product: CASKSGDNEQFF.

This clone was seen only a few times. The rearrangement links TRBV7-9 to TRBJ1-4; a weak D match, TRBD1 (6 bases). The V end was cut by 3 bases, the J end by 8 bases, with 13 bases between. This CDR3 comprises 14 residues. The germline CDR1 and CDR2 sequences are SEHNR and FQNEAQ (reference sequence). CDR3 in amino acids: CASSFGRGDEKLFF. CDR3 in DNA: TGTGCCAGCAGCTTCGGCAGGGGAGACGAAAAACTGTTTTTT.

The chain recombines TRBV7-2 with TRBJ2-1; TRBD1 is a possible D gene (6 bases). Germline V lookup: CDR1 SGHTA, CDR2 FQGNSA. This CDR3 contains 15 residues. V was cut by 2 bases and J by 0 bases, with 8 bases left in between. CDR3 sequence (DNA): TGTGCCAGCAGCTTATTAGGGGGCTCCTACAATGAGCAGTTCTTC. This codes for CASSLLGGSYNEQFF.

The gene calls are TRBV19 and TRBJ2-1; TRBD2 agrees at 10 bases. The CDR3 covers 14 residues. Germline values: CDR1 LNHDA, CDR2 SQIVND (reference sequence). Trimming cost V 0 bases and J 14 bases; bases outside gene matches: 7. The CDR3 protein is CASSIDRGLAGEFF. CDR3 coding DNA: TGTGCCAGTAGTATAGATAGGGGCCTAGCGGGAGAGTTCTTC.

The chain carries TRBV4-1 and TRBJ2-5; TRBD1 aligns across 7 bases. V lost 5 bases and J lost 3; bases outside the gene matches: 12. The germline gives CDR1 MGHRA, CDR2 YSYEKL. CDR3 length equals 16 residues. The CDR3 loop reads CASSYAHGTDKETQYF. DNA of the CDR3: TGCGCCAGCAGCTACGCTCACGGGACAGATAAAGAGACCCAGTACTTC.

This chain uses TRBV7-2 with TRBJ2-1, with TRBD2 matching over 9 bases. The germline V gene encodes CDR1 SGHTA and CDR2 FQGNSA. V gave up 2 bases and J gave up 7 bases; unmatched junction bases: 3. The CDR3 spans 14 residues. The DNA for the CDR3 is TGTGCCAGCAGCTTAATAGCGGGAGTAAATGAGCAGTTCTTC. It specifies CASSLIAGVNEQFF.

The chain recombines TRBV13 with TRBJ2-7, with TRBD1 identical over 8 bases. The CDR3 is made up of 13 amino acids. Germline assignment: CDR1 PRHDT and CDR2 FYEKMQ (reference sequence). V trimming: 5 bases; J trimming: 2 bases; junction bases outside the gene matches: 2. The CDR3 sequence is CASSAGQAYEQYF. The DNA for the CDR3 is TGTGCCAGCAGCGCGGGACAGGCCTACGAGCAGTACTTC.

The chain couples TRBV2 to TRBJ1-1; possibly TRBD1 for D (5 bases). Germline V lookup: CDR1 SNHLY, CDR2 FYNNEI. The CDR3 totals 14 residues. Trimming took off 6 bases at V and 0 bases at J, with 11 bases between the two ends. For the CDR3, the DNA is TGTGCCAGCAGGTGGACAATCCTGAACACTGAAGCTTTCTTT. The encoded protein is CASRWTILNTEAFF.

This chain links TRBV5-4 with TRBJ2-1; weak D call: TRBD1 (5 bases). The germline V and J ends were trimmed by 4 bases and 1 base, with 12 bases remaining between them. Germline loops: CDR1 SGHNT, CDR2 YYREEE (reference sequence). The CDR3 runs 15 residues. The CDR3 region has the DNA TGTGCCAGCAGCCCCCGTCAGGGATCCTACAATGAGCAGTTCTTC. The encoded protein is CASSPRQGSYNEQFF.

The rearrangement links TRBV4-3 to TRBJ1-4; D is ambiguous. The CDR3 covers 17 residues. CDR1 is LGHNA, CDR2 YSLEER, per germline. V lost 0 bases and J lost 1, with 12 bases in between. CDR3 in amino acids: CASSQDSAPGTNEKLFF. In DNA, the CDR3 is TGCGCCAGCAGCCAAGATTCGGCACCAGGAACTAATGAAAAACTGTTTTTT.

For this clone: The sample carries other DNA sequences with the same CDR3. The V gene is TRBV19, the J gene TRBJ1-6, with D uncertain. V dropped 5 bases and J dropped 0 bases, with 5 bases sitting between them. Germline loops: CDR1 LNHDA, CDR2 SQIVND (reference sequence). The CDR3 spans 14 residues. The CDR3 DNA reads as TGTGCCAGTAGTCTTGTCTCCTATAATTCACCCCTCCACTTT. This encodes CASSLVSYNSPLHF.

This clone has a handful of counts. The chain employs TRBV6-1 and TRBJ2-1, with 7 bases aligning to TRBD1. In germline, CDR1 is MNHNS, CDR2 SASEGT. CDR3 length: 15 residues. Losses at the gene ends were 4 bases for V and 4 bases for J; bases not matched to a gene: 7. For the CDR3, the DNA is TGTGCCAGCAGTGTGCGACAGGGTGGATACAATGAGCAGTTCTTC. Its translation: CASSVRQGGYNEQFF.

This clone is categorized as medium-sized (0.01 to 0.1%). Other DNA sequences of this sample code for an identical CDR3. This rearrangement joins TRBV4-1 to TRBJ1-3; D remains ambiguous. The CDR3 covers 16 residues. V gave up 0 bases and J gave up 4 bases, with 13 bases separating them. Germline values: CDR1 MGHRA, CDR2 YSYEKL. Here the CDR3 DNA reads TGCGCCAGCAGCCAAGATCACGGAGGGTCAGGAAACACCATATATTTT. It is translated as CASSQDHGGSGNTIYF.

This clone is labeled as medium-sized. The J gene is TRBJ2-2, the V gene TRBV7-6, with a tentative D call TRBD2 (5 bases). The CDR3 runs 12 residues. The V gene's germline CDR1 is SGHVS and CDR2 FNYEAQ. Trimming removed 7 bases at V and 7 bases at J, with 10 bases between. CDR3 DNA sequence: TGTGCCAGCACCTCCCGGGGCGGGGAGCTGTTTTTT. Translated, it gives CASTSRGGELFF.

In this sample, this clone turned up once. The V call is TRBV9, the J call TRBJ1-5, with a weak D call TRBD1 (6 bases). Germline assignment: CDR1 SGDLS and CDR2 YYNGEE. This CDR3 region has 17 residues. The V end lost 4 bases, the J end lost 0 bases, and 17 bases lay between the germline ends. CDR3 nucleotides: TGTGCCAGCAGCCCGGGTGGACAGATTTATAGCAATCAGCCCCAGCATTTT. This sequence encodes CASSPGGQIYSNQPQHF.

The genes are TRBV7-6 and TRBJ1-1; 8 bases align to TRBD1. V trimming: 4 bases; J trimming: 0 bases; junction bases outside the gene matches: 13. The CDR3 covers 18 residues. Germline CDR1 and CDR2: SGHVS and FNYEAQ. CDR3 nucleotides: TGTGCCAGCAGCTCCATGTACGGGACAGGCCGTATGAACACTGAAGCTTTCTTT. Encoded protein: CASSSMYGTGRMNTEAFF.

This clone was detected only once. The chain is built from TRBV19 and TRBJ2-1; D is unresolved. Germline CDR1 and CDR2: LNHDA and SQIVND (reference sequence). V dropped 4 bases and J dropped 0 bases, with 10 bases sitting between them. The CDR3 sequence is 15 residues long. In DNA form, the CDR3 reads TGTGCCAGTAGTACGAACCCTAGCTCCTACAATGAGCAGTTCTTC. This gives the protein CASSTNPSSYNEQFF.

The chain carries TRBV7-9 and TRBJ1-4; D is ambiguous. The length of the CDR3 is 15 residues. Trimming took 3 bases from V and 6 from J, leaving 14 bases between them. Per germline, CDR1 SEHNR and CDR2 FQNEAQ (reference sequence). The CDR3 is CASSLVSGDDEKLFF. CDR3 nucleotides: TGTGCCAGCAGCTTGGTTTCCGGGGATGATGAAAAACTGTTTTTT. Full variable domain (rest looked up from reference TRBV7-9 and TRBJ1-4): DTGVSQNPRHKITKRGQNVTFRCDPISEHNRLYWYRQTLGQGPEFLTYFQNEAQLEKSRLLSDRFSAERPKGSFSTLEIQRTEQGDSAMYLCASSLVSGDDEKLFFGSGTQLSVL.

The chain carries TRBV14 and TRBJ2-7; 10 bases fit TRBD1. This CDR3 has 14 amino acids. The junction had 2 bases not matched to a gene; V was cut back by 1 base and J by 5 bases. Germline CDR1 and CDR2: SGHDN and FVKESK. DNA of the CDR3: TGTGCCAGCAGCCAAGGGACAGGGGGGGACGAGCAGTACTTC. This encodes CASSQGTGGDEQYF.

The J gene is TRBJ2-5, the V gene TRBV4-1, with a possible D match to TRBD2 (6 bases). CDR3 length: 15 residues. Germline V lookup: CDR1 MGHRA, CDR2 YSYEKL. V shed 4 bases and J shed 2 bases, with 14 bases lying between them. The CDR3 is CASSPLASVQETQYF. Written as DNA, the CDR3 is TGCGCCAGCAGCCCCCTCGCTAGCGTACAAGAGACCCAGTACTTC.

CDR3 in amino acids: CASSPTGQGAKAYSSYNEQFF. CDR3 bases: TGTGCCAGCAGCCCTACCGGACAGGGGGCAAAAGCGTACAGCTCCTACAATGAGCAGTTCTTC. This chain links TRBV9 with TRBJ2-1; the match to TRBD1 covers 11 bases. This CDR3 spans 21 amino acids. After removal of 4 bases from V and 0 bases from J, the junction contained 18 bases not matched to a gene. Germline V gives CDR1 SGDLS, CDR2 YYNGEE.

The chain recombines TRBV18 with TRBJ1-4, with D maybe TRBD1 (5 bases). V was shortened by 5 bases and J by 5 bases, with 15 bases between the two germline ends. Looked up from germline, CDR1 is KGHSH and CDR2 is LQKENI. The CDR3 extends over 15 amino acids. For the CDR3, the DNA is TGTGCCAGCTCATCGCCAGGGCGAGTGAATGAAAAACTGTTTTTT. Translating gives CASSSPGRVNEKLFF.

This chain connects TRBV11-2 to TRBJ1-2; D call uncertain. The CDR3 extends over 13 amino acids. Germline values: CDR1 SGHAT, CDR2 FQNNGV. Between the trimmed V and J ends, which lost 4 bases and 4 bases, there was a span of 10 bases. The CDR3 protein is CASSSPSGYGYTF. CDR3 DNA sequence: TGTGCCAGCAGCTCGCCTTCAGGCTATGGCTACACCTTC.

The V call is TRBV5-6, the J call TRBJ1-2; 11 nucleotides agree with TRBD1. The CDR3 is made up of 15 amino acids. J gave up 6 bases and V 0 bases, and 4 bases lay outside the gene matches. Looked up from germline, CDR1 is SGHDT and CDR2 is YYEEEE. The CDR3 sequence is CASSLGTGGNDGYTF. As DNA, the CDR3 is TGTGCCAGCAGCTTGGGGACAGGGGGCAATGATGGCTACACCTTC. The full variable domain, completed using reference TRBV5-6 and TRBJ1-2, is DAGVTQSPTHLIKTRGQQVTLRCSPKSGHDTVSWYQQALGQGPQFIFQYYEEEERQRGNFPDRFSGHQFPNYSSELNVNALLLGDSALYLCASSLGTGGNDGYTFGSGTRLTVV.

In its sample, this clone was seen a few times. The rearrangement links TRBV5-8 to TRBJ1-5, with no clear D. Trimming removed 2 bases from V and 2 bases from J, with 11 bases in between. This CDR3 has 15 amino acids. Germline loops: CDR1 SGHTS, CDR2 YDEGEE. CDR3 protein: CASSFGEWGNQPQHF. The CDR3 bases are TGTGCCAGCAGCTTCGGGGAGTGGGGCAATCAGCCCCAGCATTTT.

The V gene is TRBV5-6, the J gene TRBJ2-3; 11 nucleotides align to TRBD2. The CDR3 totals 16 residues. Trimming cost V 3 bases and J 1 base; bases outside gene matches: 4. CDR1 and CDR2 (germline): SGHDT, YYEEEE. The chain's CDR3 is CASSSGTSGGTDTQYF. CDR3 bases: TGTGCCAGCAGCTCCGGGACTAGCGGAGGCACAGATACGCAGTATTTT.

The chain employs TRBV2 and TRBJ2-5; 8 nucleotides align to TRBD2. This CDR3 spans 16 amino acids. Per germline, CDR1 SNHLY and CDR2 FYNNEI. Germline trimming cut 4 bases from V and 1 base from J; bases unmatched to any gene: 8. The CDR3 coding sequence is TGTGCCAGCAGTGTAATAGGACTAGCATTCCAAGAGACCCAGTACTTC. It encodes CASSVIGLAFQETQYF.

CDR3 sequence (DNA): TGTGCCAGCAGCCCGGAGAGGACAGAACAAGAGACCCAGTACTTC. Protein sequence: CASSPERTEQETQYF. The chain employs TRBV7-8 and TRBJ2-5; weak D call: TRBD1 (6 bases). Deletions cut 5 bases from V and 2 bases from J, with 15 bases between. Germline CDR1 and CDR2: SGHVS and FQNEAQ. The CDR3 has 15 residues.

The rearrangement uses TRBV5-6 and TRBJ2-1; D unresolved. Germline V gives CDR1 SGHDT, CDR2 YYEEEE. V shed 1 base and J shed 0 bases, with 8 bases lying between them. The CDR3 runs to 15 residues. In DNA form, the CDR3 reads TGTGCCAGCAGCTTGTTCCCCAGCTCCTACAATGAGCAGTTCTTC. Translating gives CASSLFPSSYNEQFF.

The rearrangement joins TRBV18 to TRBJ1-5; D is possibly TRBD1 (5 bases). Between the trimmed V and J ends, which lost 4 bases and 0 bases, there was a span of 10 bases. Germline V gene data show CDR1 as KGHSH and CDR2 as LQKENI. The CDR3 contains 15 residues. The CDR3: CASSQDTGSNQPQHF. CDR3 bases: TGTGCCAGCTCACAGGACACGGGTAGCAATCAGCCCCAGCATTTT.